These T cell receptor beta chains were read from a single sample in a study of memory CD4+ T cells and cytomegalovirus serostatus. Produced via immunoSEQ multiplex PCR; TCRdb's table is partial and in-frame only. The table shows 55,000 or so clones, with 65% to 85% occurring only once. The sequenced sample was memory CD4+ T cells from blood. The receptors shown here come from an adult in good health and CMV-seropositive. The CDR3 runs from the conserved cysteine through the conserved F or W. Fields, in order: J gene, V gene, D gene, clone size, CDR3 protein, CDR3 DNA. D genes are given only for firm matches. Only some rows state a clone size, as once, few, many or a class for expanded clones.

TRBJ1-6 TRBV27 NA NA CASSLSLGGNSPLHF TGTGCCAGCAGTTTAAGTCTCGGGGGCAATTCACCCCTCCACTTT
TRBJ2-1 TRBV7-2 NA once CASSTPRGEQFF TGTGCCAGCAGCACCCCCCGGGGTGAGCAGTTCTTC
TRBJ2-7 TRBV6-5 TRBD1 NA CASSSGQPPYEQYF TGTGCCAGCAGTTCGGGACAGCCACCCTACGAGCAGTACTTC
TRBJ1-2 TRBV2 TRBD1 once CASRPTGQDYGYTF TGTGCCAGCAGGCCGACAGGGCAAGACTATGGCTACACCTTC
TRBJ2-1 TRBV21-1 NA NA CASTSYNEQFF TGTGCCAGCACTTCTTACAATGAGCAGTTCTTC
TRBJ1-1 TRBV5-1 NA NA CASSSQGRNTEAFF TGCGCCAGCAGCTCTCAGGGACGGAACACTGAAGCTTTCTTT
TRBJ2-7 TRBV7-2 NA once CASSLEVAGGYEQYF TGTGCCAGCAGCCTAGAAGTTGCAGGGGGGTACGAGCAGTACTTC
TRBJ1-1 TRBV28 NA NA CASTWTGGRRNTEAFF TGTGCCAGCACCTGGACCGGAGGTCGTCGGAACACTGAAGCTTTCTTT
TRBJ2-7 TRBV4-2 NA medium-sized CASSQDLLYEQYF TGTGCCAGCAGCCAGGACCTCCTGTACGAGCAGTACTTC
TRBJ1-5 TRBV28 TRBD1 NA CASSLGTANQPQHF TGTGCCAGCAGCCTAGGGACAGCTAATCAGCCCCAGCATTTT
TRBJ2-7 TRBV18 NA NA CASSQGSLSYEQYF TGTGCCAGCTCACAGGGCAGCCTCTCCTACGAGCAGTACTTC
TRBJ2-7 TRBV28 NA NA CASSYLFPTVTYEQYF TGTGCCAGCAGTTACCTTTTTCCGACAGTCACCTACGAGCAGTACTTC
TRBJ2-7 TRBV18 TRBD1 NA CASSPQDRAGEQYF TGTGCCAGCTCACCGCAGGACAGGGCAGGCGAGCAGTACTTC
TRBJ1-4 TRBV19 NA few CASNAGDAGNEKLFF TGTGCCAGTAACGCTGGGGACGCCGGTAATGAAAAACTGTTTTTT
TRBJ1-3 TRBV13 TRBD1 NA CASSLRGRFPGNTIYF TGTGCCAGCAGCTTGAGGGGGCGCTTCCCTGGAAACACCATATATTTT
TRBJ1-1 TRBV5-1 NA NA CASSLSGSHNTEAFF TGCGCCAGCAGCTTGTCTGGATCGCACAACACTGAAGCTTTCTTT
TRBJ2-3 TRBV9 TRBD2 once CASSVTSGTADTQYF TGTGCCAGCAGCGTGACTAGCGGGACCGCAGATACGCAGTATTTT
TRBJ1-1 TRBV6-6 NA NA CATILGGGNTEAFF TGTGCCACAATTCTAGGGGGGGGTAACACTGAAGCTTTCTTT
TRBJ1-5 TRBV5-1 TRBD1 NA CASSPGQGISQPQHF TGCGCCAGCAGCCCGGGACAGGGGATCAGCCAGCCCCAGCATTTT
TRBJ1-3 TRBV11-2 NA NA CASSRGFSGNTIYF TGTGCCAGCAGCCGTGGGTTCTCTGGAAACACCATATATTTT
TRBJ2-5 TRBV5-1 TRBD1 NA CASSSGRAQGAQYF TGCGCCAGCAGCAGTGGACGGGCCCAGGGGGCCCAGTACTTC
TRBJ2-1 TRBV6-1 TRBD2 NA CATQGLAGSNEQFF TGTGCCACCCAGGGACTAGCGGGATCCAATGAGCAGTTCTTC
TRBJ2-2 TRBV6-6 NA few CASLGGGWNTGELFF TGTGCCAGCTTGGGGGGTGGGTGGAACACCGGGGAGCTGTTTTTT
TRBJ1-1 TRBV19 NA NA CASSTHLQGPNTEAFF TGTGCCAGTAGTACCCACTTACAGGGTCCGAACACTGAAGCTTTCTTT
TRBJ2-3 TRBV5-6 TRBD2 NA CASSQGLAGRTDTQYF TGTGCCAGCAGCCAGGGACTAGCGGGACGCACAGATACGCAGTATTTT
TRBJ2-7 TRBV5-1 TRBD1 NA CASSFGPRQGAGYEQYF TGCGCCAGCAGCTTCGGCCCAAGACAGGGGGCTGGTTACGAGCAGTACTTC
TRBJ1-3 TRBV30 NA NA CAWSVAGGGSGNTIYF TGTGCCTGGAGTGTCGCCGGAGGGGGCTCTGGAAACACCATATATTTT
TRBJ1-2 TRBV7-8 NA NA CASGSLGGYTF TGTGCCAGCGGCTCCTTGGGTGGCTACACCTTC
TRBJ2-3 TRBV5-1 NA NA CASSSTGGDTQYF TGCGCCAGCAGCTCAACTGGTGGAGATACGCAGTATTTT
TRBJ1-1 TRBV18 NA few CASSTGGLNTEAFF TGTGCCAGCTCAACGGGGGGTCTTAACACTGAAGCTTTCTTT
TRBJ2-6 TRBV19 NA NA CAIGGVLGTGANVLTF TGTGCCATAGGGGGGGTTCTCGGCACTGGGGCCAACGTCCTGACTTTC
TRBJ2-1 TRBV5-6 NA NA CASSIDNYNEQFF TGTGCCAGCAGCATTGACAATTACAATGAGCAGTTCTTC
TRBJ2-7 TRBV6-5 TRBD2 NA CASRRSGRAVEQYF TGTGCCAGCAGACGGAGCGGGAGGGCCGTCGAGCAGTACTTC
TRBJ1-1 TRBV7-8 NA NA CASSSRVMNTEAFF TGTGCCAGCAGCTCCAGGGTCATGAACACTGAAGCTTTCTTT
TRBJ1-1 TRBV7-9 NA NA CASSFVRDGAFF TGTGCCAGCAGCTTTGTCCGGGACGGGGCTTTCTTT
TRBJ2-7 TRBV2 TRBD2 NA CASRYLAGTSGPSEIYEQYF TGTGCCAGCAGATATTTAGCCGGGACTAGTGGCCCCTCAGAAATATACGAGCAGTACTTC